This record concerns one T cell receptor (beta chain) sequence. Its antigen is unidentified. This entry comes from a study of shared clonotypes between healthy human individuals. Whole-study findings and limits: In the sorted subsets, rarefaction showed sequencing was incomplete despite large depth. It was anticipated that sequencing depth would influence how many clonotypes donors shared. Tissue TCR repertoires likely differ from these blood-only repertoires.

The CDR3 length is 16 residues. Germline V gives CDR1 SGHTA, CDR2 FQGNSA. The V segment lost 5 bases and the J segment 4 bases; nucleotides outside the gene matches: 11. The table came from immunoSEQ multiplex PCR; TCRdb's copy has only in-frame clones and leaves some out. The sample yields approximately 530,000 clones, approximately 95% seen once. The chain links TRBV7-2 to TRBJ2-7; 10 positions match TRBD1. Material: naive CD4+ T cells sorted from blood. Subset indicated: CD45RA+ positively selected. The TCR was taken from a woman in her 30s in good health. CDR3 DNA: TGTGCCAGCAGCCGAGACACCGGGACAGGGGCTTACGAGCAGTACTTC. It translates to CASSRDTGTGAYEQYF.